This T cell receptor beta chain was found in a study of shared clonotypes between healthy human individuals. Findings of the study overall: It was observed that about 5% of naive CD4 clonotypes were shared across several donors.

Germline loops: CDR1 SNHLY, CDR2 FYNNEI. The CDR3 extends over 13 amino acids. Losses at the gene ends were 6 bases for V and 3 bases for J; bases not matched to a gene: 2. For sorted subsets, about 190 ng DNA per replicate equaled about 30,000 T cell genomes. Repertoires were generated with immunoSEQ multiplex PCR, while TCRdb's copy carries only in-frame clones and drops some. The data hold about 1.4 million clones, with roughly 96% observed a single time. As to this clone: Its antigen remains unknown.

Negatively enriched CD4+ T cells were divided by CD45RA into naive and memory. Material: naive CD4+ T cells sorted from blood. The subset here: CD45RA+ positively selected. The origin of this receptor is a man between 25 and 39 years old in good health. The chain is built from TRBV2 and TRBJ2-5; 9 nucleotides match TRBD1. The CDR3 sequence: CASRRTGEETQYF. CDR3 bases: TGTGCCAGCAGACGGACAGGGGAAGAGACCCAGTACTTC.